These 26 T cell receptor beta chains originate from one sample sequenced in a study of monozygotic twins with inflammatory bowel disease. Each CDR3 protein gets one entry in TCRdb, which reprocessed the 5' RACE reads and gives no DNA. This sample contains roughly 300,000 distinct CDR3 sequences. Material for sequencing was blood. These receptors all come from a human donor with ulcerative colitis or Crohn's disease, or a healthy co-twin of an affected twin (not recorded which).

The V gene is TRBV7-8, the J gene TRBJ1-4; TCRdb outputs TRBD1, but without DNA this stays unchecked. Germline lookup yields CDR1 SGHVS and CDR2 FQNEAQ. There are 15 residues in the CDR3. The CDR3 protein is CASSGQGVSNEKLFF.

This chain uses TRBV12-3 or TRBV12-4 with TRBJ2-5; absent DNA, TCRdb's TRBD2 call cannot be checked. The CDR3 is 16 amino acids. CDR3 protein: CASSFLVAGPQETQYF.

The CDR3 spells CASSLSPGANTEAFF. The chain joins TRBV7-3 to TRBJ1-1; TCRdb reports TRBD1, a call that lacks DNA to check it against. CDR3 length equals 15 residues. Germline V gene lookup returns CDR1 SGHTA and CDR2 FQGTGA.

The gene calls are TRBV18 and TRBJ1-6; TCRdb reports TRBD1, a call that lacks DNA to check it against. The CDR3 is made up of 15 amino acids. Germline values: CDR1 KGHSH, CDR2 LQKENI. CDR3 residues: CASSPTTVKNSPLHF. Variable domain in full (rest from reference TRBV18 and TRBJ1-6): NAGVMQNPRHLVRRRGQEARLRCSPMKGHSHVYWYRQLPEEGLKFMVYLQKENIIDESGMPKERFSAEFPKEGPSILRIQQVVRGDSAAYFCASSPTTVKNSPLHFGNGTRLTVT.

The V and J genes are TRBV5-1 and TRBJ1-4; without DNA, the TCRdb call of TRBD1 cannot be checked. This CDR3 is built from 14 residues. Germline V gene sequence: CDR1 SGHRS, CDR2 YFSETQ. CDR3 region: CASSQQGLDEKLFF. The full variable domain, completed using reference TRBV5-1 and TRBJ1-4, is KAGVTQTPRYLIKTRGQQVTLSCSPISGHRSVSWYQQTPGQGLQFLFEYFSETQRNKGNFPGRFSGRQFSNSRSEMNVSTLELGDSALYLCASSQQGLDEKLFFGSGTQLSVL.

The J gene is TRBJ2-7, the V gene TRBV20-1. Germline V gene lookup returns CDR1 DFQATT and CDR2 SNEGSKA (reference sequence). CDR3 length equals 14 residues. The CDR3 region is CSARDPEATVEQYF.

The chain joins TRBV18 to TRBJ2-1. Germline V lookup: CDR1 KGHSH, CDR2 LQKENI. CDR3 length equals 16 residues. CDR3: CASSPPRQGPYNEQFF.

The chain recombines TRBV27 with TRBJ2-7; TCRdb lists TRBD1, though no DNA is available to test this call. CDR3 length: 14 residues. The germline gives CDR1 MNHEY, CDR2 SMNVEV (reference sequence). The CDR3 sequence is CASRGTPNEGEQYF.

This chain joins TRBV13 and TRBJ1-2; with no DNA, the TCRdb D assignment of TRBD1 cannot be verified. Germline V CDR1 and CDR2: PRHDT, FYEKMQ (reference sequence). This CDR3 has 14 residues. This CDR3 is CASSLTEGAWGYTF.

This chain connects TRBV29-1 to TRBJ2-1; TCRdb returns TRBD1, unconfirmable since there is no DNA. The CDR3 covers 15 residues. CDR1 is SQVTM, CDR2 ANQGSEA, per germline. CDR3 sequence: CSVPDRGPIYNEQFF.

The V gene is TRBV29-1, the J gene TRBJ2-1; TCRdb returns TRBD2, unconfirmable since there is no DNA. This CDR3 region has 17 residues. Germline CDR1 reads SQVTM; CDR2 reads ANQGSEA. The CDR3 here is CSVEEYGASGRLGLQFF.

The chain uses TRBV7-9 and TRBJ2-1; TCRdb calls TRBD1, which cannot be checked without DNA. Germline CDR1 SEHNR, CDR2 FQNEAQ (reference sequence). The CDR3 has 17 residues. CDR3 region: CASSLRGPRNTYNEQFF. The full variable domain, with the rest looked up from reference TRBV7-9 and TRBJ2-1, is DTGVSQNPRHKITKRGQNVTFRCDPISEHNRLYWYRQTLGQGPEFLTYFQNEAQLEKSRLLSDRFSAERPKGSFSTLEIQRTEQGDSAMYLCASSLRGPRNTYNEQFFGPGTRLTVL.

V is TRBV5-1 and J is TRBJ2-2; TCRdb's D call, TRBD1, is unchecked because there is no DNA. The CDR3 covers 19 residues. Per germline, CDR1 SGHRS and CDR2 YFSETQ. This chain's CDR3 is CASSLRTGGGVTYTGELFF.

The chain joins TRBV12-3 or TRBV12-4 to TRBJ2-7; TCRdb selects TRBD1, and the lack of DNA leaves this call unchecked. The CDR3 length is 15 residues. This CDR3 reads CASSLWAGGQYEQYF.

J is TRBJ2-1 and V is TRBV19; TCRdb's assignment of TRBD1 cannot be checked, as there is no DNA. CDR3 size: 11 residues. CDR1 is LNHDA, CDR2 SQIVND, per germline (reference sequence). Here the CDR3 reads CASSTLYEQFF.

The chain is built from TRBV7-3 and TRBJ2-5; checking the TCRdb D call of TRBD2 is not possible without DNA. The germline gives CDR1 SGHTA, CDR2 FQGTGA. The CDR3 loop spans 16 amino acids. The CDR3: CASSLSQRGLGETQYF.

This chain joins TRBV19 and TRBJ2-1; no DNA is available, so the TRBD1 call from TCRdb remains unchecked. This CDR3 contains 15 residues. Germline assignment: CDR1 LNHDA and CDR2 SQIVND (reference sequence). The CDR3 loop is CASSVGQGRGNEQFF.

This chain joins TRBV24-1 and TRBJ2-1; the TCRdb D gene call, TRBD2, has no DNA to confirm it. CDR1 KGHDR and CDR2 SFDVKD come from the germline V gene. The CDR3 loop spans 15 amino acids. The chain's CDR3 is CATSDPGPRGNEQFF.

The genes are TRBV12-3 or TRBV12-4 and TRBJ2-7. The CDR3 is 13 residues long. The chain's CDR3 is CASSFAGYYEQYF.

The V and J genes are TRBV2 and TRBJ2-6; absent DNA, TCRdb's TRBD2 call cannot be checked. The CDR3 length is 17 residues. Germline V gene lookup returns CDR1 SNHLY and CDR2 FYNNEI. This CDR3 is CASSGSGVFSGANVLTF. Filled out from reference TRBV2 and TRBJ2-6, the complete variable domain reads EPEVTQTPSHQVTQMGQEVILRCVPISNHLYFYWYRQILGQKVEFLVSFYNNEISEKSEIFDDQFSVERPDGSNFTLKIRSTKLEDSAMYFCASSGSGVFSGANVLTFGAGSRLTVL.

This chain links TRBV29-1 with TRBJ2-5; TCRdb lists TRBD1, though no DNA is available to test this call. This CDR3 region has 12 residues. The V gene's germline CDR1 is SQVTM and CDR2 ANQGSEA. The CDR3 here is CSVVGGSETQYF.

The V call is TRBV12-3 or TRBV12-4, the J call TRBJ1-4. This CDR3 is 13 amino acids long. CDR3 loop: CASSLVTNEKLFF.

This sequence joins TRBV12-3 or TRBV12-4 and TRBJ2-2; TCRdb selects TRBD2, and the lack of DNA leaves this call unchecked. The CDR3 loop spans 16 amino acids. The CDR3 region is CASSLGPSDYTGELFF.

The chain uses TRBV7-2 and TRBJ2-1; TCRdb calls TRBD2, which cannot be checked without DNA. Germline-derived CDR1 and CDR2 are SGHTA and FQGNSA. The CDR3 runs 16 residues. CDR3 amino acids: CASSLTSGGALYEQFF.

This rearrangement joins TRBV12-3 or TRBV12-4 to TRBJ2-3; TCRdb calls TRBD1, which cannot be checked without DNA. The CDR3 consists of 17 residues. This CDR3 reads CASSLKRSGRVTDTQYF.

The chain is built from TRBV24-1 and TRBJ2-2; the D gene TCRdb calls, TRBD2, cannot be checked with no DNA. The CDR3 totals 16 residues. Germline V lookup: CDR1 KGHDR, CDR2 SFDVKD. The CDR3 protein is CATSDLGTTNTGELFF.